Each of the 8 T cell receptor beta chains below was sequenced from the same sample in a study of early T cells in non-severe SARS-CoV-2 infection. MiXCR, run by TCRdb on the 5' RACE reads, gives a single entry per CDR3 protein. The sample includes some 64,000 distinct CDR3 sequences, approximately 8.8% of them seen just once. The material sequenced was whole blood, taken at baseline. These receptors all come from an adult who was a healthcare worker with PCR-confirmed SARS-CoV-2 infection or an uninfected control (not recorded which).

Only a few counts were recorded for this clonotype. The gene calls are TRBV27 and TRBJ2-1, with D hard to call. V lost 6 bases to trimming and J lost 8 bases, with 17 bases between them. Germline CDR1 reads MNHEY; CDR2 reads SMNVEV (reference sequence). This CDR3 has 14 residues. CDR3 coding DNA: TGTGCCAGCAGATTTCGGAAGGAGACCGATGAGCAGTTCTTC. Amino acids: CASRFRKETDEQFF.

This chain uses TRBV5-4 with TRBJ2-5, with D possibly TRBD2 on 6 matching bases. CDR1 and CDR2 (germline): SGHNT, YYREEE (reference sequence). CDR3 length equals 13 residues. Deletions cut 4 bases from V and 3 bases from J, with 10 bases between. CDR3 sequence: CASSGGTKETQYF. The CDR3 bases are TGTGCCAGCAGCGGGGGGACCAAAGAGACCCAGTACTTC. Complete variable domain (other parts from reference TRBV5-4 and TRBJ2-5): ETGVTQSPTHLIKTRGQQVTLRCSSQSGHNTVSWYQQALGQGPQFIFQYYREEENGRGNFPPRFSGLQFPNYSSELNVNALELDDSALYLCASSGGTKETQYFGPGTRLLVL.

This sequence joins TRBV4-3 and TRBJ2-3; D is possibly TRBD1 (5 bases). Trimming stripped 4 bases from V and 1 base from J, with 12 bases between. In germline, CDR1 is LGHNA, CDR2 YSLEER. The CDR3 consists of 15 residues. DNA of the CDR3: TGCGCCAGCAGCCCTTACGGACACGGCACAGATACGCAGTATTTT. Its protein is CASSPYGHGTDTQYF.

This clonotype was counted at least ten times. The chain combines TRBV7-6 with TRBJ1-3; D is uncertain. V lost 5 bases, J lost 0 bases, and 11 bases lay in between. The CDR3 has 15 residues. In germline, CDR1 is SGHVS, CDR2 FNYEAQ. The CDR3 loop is CASSERPFSGNTIYF. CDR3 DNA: TGTGCCAGCAGCGAACGTCCTTTCTCTGGAAACACCATATATTTT.

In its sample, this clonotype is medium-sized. The CDR3 DNA reads TGTGCCAGCAGCTTCGGACAGGGGGAAGGCAATGAGCAGTTCTTC. This sequence encodes CASSFGQGEGNEQFF. V gene TRBV7-9 combines with J gene TRBJ2-1; TRBD1 aligns across 10 bases. The CDR3 loop spans 15 amino acids. The germline V gene has CDR1 SEHNR and CDR2 FQNEAQ (reference sequence). V was clipped by 3 bases and J by 6 bases; unmatched bases: 5.

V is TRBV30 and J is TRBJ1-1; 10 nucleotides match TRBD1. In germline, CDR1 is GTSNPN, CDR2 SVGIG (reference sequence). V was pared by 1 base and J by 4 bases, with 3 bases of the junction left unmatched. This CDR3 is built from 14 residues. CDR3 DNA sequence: TGTGCCTGGAGTGCCGGGACAGGGGTCACTGAAGCTTTCTTT. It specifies CAWSAGTGVTEAFF.

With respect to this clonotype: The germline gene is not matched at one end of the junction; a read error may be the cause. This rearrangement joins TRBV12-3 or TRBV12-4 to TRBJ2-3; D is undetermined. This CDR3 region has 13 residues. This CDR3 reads CANSLTHTDTQYF. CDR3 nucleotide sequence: TGTGCCAACAGTTTGACTCACACAGATACGCAGTATTTT.

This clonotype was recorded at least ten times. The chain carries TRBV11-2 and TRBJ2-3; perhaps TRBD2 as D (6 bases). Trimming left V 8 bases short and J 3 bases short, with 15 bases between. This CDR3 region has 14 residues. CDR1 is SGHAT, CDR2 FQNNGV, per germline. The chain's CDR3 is CASVLVRGTDTQYF. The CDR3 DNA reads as TGTGCCAGCGTCCTAGTACGGGGGACAGATACGCAGTATTTT. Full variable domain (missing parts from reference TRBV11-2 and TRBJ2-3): EAGVAQSPRYKIIEKRQSVAFWCNPISGHATLYWYQQILGQGPKLLIQFQNNGVVDDSQLPKDRFSAERLKGVDSTLKIQPAKLEDSAVYLCASVLVRGTDTQYFGPGTRLTVL.